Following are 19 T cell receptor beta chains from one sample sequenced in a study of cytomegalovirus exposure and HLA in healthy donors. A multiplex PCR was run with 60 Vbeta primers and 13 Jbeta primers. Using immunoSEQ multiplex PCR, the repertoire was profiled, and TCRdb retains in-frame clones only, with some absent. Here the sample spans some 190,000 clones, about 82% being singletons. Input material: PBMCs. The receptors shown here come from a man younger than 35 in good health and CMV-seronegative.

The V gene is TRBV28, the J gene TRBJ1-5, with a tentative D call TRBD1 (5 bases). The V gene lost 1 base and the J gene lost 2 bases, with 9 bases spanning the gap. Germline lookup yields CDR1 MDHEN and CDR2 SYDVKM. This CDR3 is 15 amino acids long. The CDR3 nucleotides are TGTGCCAGCAGTTTATCAGGGAGGGGCAATCAGCCCCAGCATTTT. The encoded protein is CASSLSGRGNQPQHF.

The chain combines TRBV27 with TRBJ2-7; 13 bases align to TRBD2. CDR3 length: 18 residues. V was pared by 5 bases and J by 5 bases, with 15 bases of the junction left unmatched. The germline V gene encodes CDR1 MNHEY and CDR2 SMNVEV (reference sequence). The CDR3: CASSPPLLGLAGYHEQYF. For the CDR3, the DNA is TGTGCCAGCAGTCCACCTCTGTTGGGACTAGCGGGATACCACGAGCAGTACTTC.

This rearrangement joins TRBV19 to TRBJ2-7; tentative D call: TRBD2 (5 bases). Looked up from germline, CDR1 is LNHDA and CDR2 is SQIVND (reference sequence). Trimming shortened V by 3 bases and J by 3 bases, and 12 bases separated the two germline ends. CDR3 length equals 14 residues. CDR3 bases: TGTGCCAGTAGTATCGTGAGCGGTAGCTACGAGCAGTACTTC. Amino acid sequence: CASSIVSGSYEQYF.

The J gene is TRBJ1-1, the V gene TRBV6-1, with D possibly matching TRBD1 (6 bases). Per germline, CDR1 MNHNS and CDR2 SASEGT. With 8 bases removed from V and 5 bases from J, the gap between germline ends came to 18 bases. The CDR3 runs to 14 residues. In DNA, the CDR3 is TGTGCCAGCCACCCGAGCGGGAGGGGGACTGAAGCTTTCTTT. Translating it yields CASHPSGRGTEAFF.

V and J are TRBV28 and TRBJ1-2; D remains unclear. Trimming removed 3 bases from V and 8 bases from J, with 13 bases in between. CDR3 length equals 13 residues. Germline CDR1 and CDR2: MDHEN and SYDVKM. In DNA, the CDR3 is TGTGCCAGCAGTTTGGAAGCCCCGGGAGGCTACACCTTC. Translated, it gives CASSLEAPGGYTF.

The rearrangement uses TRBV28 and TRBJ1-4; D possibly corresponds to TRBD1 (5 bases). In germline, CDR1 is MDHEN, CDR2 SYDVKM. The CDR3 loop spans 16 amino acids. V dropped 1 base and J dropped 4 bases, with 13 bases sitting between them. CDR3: CASSLSRPGYNEKLFF. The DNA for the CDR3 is TGTGCCAGCAGTTTATCCCGGCCAGGGTATAATGAAAAACTGTTTTTT.

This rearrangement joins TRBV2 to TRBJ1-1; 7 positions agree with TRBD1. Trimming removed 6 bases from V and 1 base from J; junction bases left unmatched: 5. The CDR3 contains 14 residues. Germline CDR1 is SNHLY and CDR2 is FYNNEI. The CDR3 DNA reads TGTGCCAGCAGCCCCGGGACAGCGAACACTGAAGCTTTCTTT. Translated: CASSPGTANTEAFF.

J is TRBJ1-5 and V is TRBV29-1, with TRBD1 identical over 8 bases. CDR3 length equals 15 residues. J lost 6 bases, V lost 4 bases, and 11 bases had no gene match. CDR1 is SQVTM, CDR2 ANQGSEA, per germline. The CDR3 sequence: CSVVVGTGGGQPQHF. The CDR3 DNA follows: TGCAGCGTTGTAGTTGGGACAGGAGGGGGTCAGCCCCAGCATTTT.

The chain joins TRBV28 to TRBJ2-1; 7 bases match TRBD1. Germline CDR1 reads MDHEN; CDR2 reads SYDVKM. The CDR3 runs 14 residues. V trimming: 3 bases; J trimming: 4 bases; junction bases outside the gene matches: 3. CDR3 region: CASSLEQGYNEQFF. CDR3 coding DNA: TGTGCCAGCAGTTTGGAACAGGGGTACAATGAGCAGTTCTTC.

The CDR3 here is CASSEASSGHNEQFF. The CDR3 DNA follows: TGTGCCAGCAGTGAAGCGTCTAGCGGACACAATGAGCAGTTCTTC. The chain combines TRBV6-1 with TRBJ2-1; 7 nucleotides match TRBD2. CDR1 and CDR2 from the germline V gene are MNHNS and SASEGT. The CDR3 runs to 15 residues. The V and J ends lost 0 bases and 5 bases, in that order; junction bases with no gene match: 4.

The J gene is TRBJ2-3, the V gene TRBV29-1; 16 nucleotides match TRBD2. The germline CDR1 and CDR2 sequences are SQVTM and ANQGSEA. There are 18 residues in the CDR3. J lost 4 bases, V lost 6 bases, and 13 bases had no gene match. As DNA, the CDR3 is TGCAGCGTCCACCGGGGACTAGCGGGAGGGTGGTTATCAGATACGCAGTATTTT. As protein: CSVHRGLAGGWLSDTQYF.

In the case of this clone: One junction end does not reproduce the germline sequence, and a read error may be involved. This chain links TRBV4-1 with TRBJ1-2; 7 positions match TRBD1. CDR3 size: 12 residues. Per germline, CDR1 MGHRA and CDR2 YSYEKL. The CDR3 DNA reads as TGCGCCAGCAGCCAAGCAGGGACAGAGATCTACTTC. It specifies CASSQAGTEIYF.

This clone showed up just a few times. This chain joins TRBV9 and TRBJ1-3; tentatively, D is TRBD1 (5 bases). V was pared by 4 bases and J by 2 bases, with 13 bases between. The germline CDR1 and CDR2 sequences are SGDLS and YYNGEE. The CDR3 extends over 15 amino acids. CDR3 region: CASSWEGLTGNTIYF. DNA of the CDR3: TGTGCCAGCAGCTGGGAGGGGTTAACTGGAAACACCATATATTTT.

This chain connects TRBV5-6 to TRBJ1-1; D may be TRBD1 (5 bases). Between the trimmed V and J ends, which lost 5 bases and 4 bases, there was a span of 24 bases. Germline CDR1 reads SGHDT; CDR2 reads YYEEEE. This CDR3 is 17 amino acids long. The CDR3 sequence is CASSYLGTGGVGTEAFF. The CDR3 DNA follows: TGTGCCAGCAGTTACCTCGGTACAGGAGGGGTAGGCACTGAAGCTTTCTTT.

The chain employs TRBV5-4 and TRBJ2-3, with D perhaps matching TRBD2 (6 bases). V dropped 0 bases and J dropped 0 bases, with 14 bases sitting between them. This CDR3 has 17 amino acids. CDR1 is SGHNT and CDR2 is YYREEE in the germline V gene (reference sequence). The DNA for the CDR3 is TGTGCCAGCAGCTTGGCGGGGACGCGGGGTAGCACAGATACGCAGTATTTT. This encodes CASSLAGTRGSTDTQYF.

The CDR3 sequence is CASSLVSAGGPYEQYF. CDR3 sequence (DNA): TGTGCCAGCAGTTTAGTCTCGGCAGGGGGTCCCTACGAGCAGTACTTC. This chain uses TRBV27 with TRBJ2-7; 7 positions agree with TRBD1. V shed 2 bases and J 2 bases; nucleotides not matched to a gene: 9. Germline assignment: CDR1 MNHEY and CDR2 SMNVEV (reference sequence). The CDR3 spans 16 residues.

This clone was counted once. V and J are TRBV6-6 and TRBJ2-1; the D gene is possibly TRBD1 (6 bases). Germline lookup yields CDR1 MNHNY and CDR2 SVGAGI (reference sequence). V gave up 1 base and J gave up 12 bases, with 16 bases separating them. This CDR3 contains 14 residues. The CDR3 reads CASSYYRAPLGQFF. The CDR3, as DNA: TGTGCCAGCAGTTACTACAGGGCACCCCTCGGGCAGTTCTTC.

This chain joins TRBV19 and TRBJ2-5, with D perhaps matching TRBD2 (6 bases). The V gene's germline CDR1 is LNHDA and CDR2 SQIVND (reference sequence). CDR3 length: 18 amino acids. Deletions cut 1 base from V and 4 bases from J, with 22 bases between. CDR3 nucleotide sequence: TGTGCCAGTAGTATAGCCCCCTTAACCCCCGGGGGAGGAGAGACCCAGTACTTC. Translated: CASSIAPLTPGGGETQYF.

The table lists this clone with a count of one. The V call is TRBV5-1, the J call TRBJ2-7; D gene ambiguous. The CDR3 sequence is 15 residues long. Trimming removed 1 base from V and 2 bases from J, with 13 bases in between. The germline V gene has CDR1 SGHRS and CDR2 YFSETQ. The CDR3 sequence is CASSLTAFTTYEQYF. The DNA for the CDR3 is TGCGCCAGCAGCTTGACAGCTTTCACGACCTACGAGCAGTACTTC.